This T cell receptor beta chain stems from a study of response to subunit inactivated influenza vaccine (dated by TCRdb to between 2018 and 2020). Regarding the study in general: Deep quantitative T cell receptor repertoire profiling was used in the study to track responses to a trivalent subunit inactivated influenza vaccine. The investigation overall reported the following: The authors suggested that each seasonal influenza vaccination may recruit only a limited number of new T cells.

Its CDR3 holds 13 amino acids, cysteine through phenylalanine. Left in the record is the CDR3 DNA by itself, 39 bases read in frame from the first base. After removal of 3 bases from V and 6 bases from J, the junction retains 7 bases not matched to a gene. The germline V gene encodes CDR1 DFQATT and CDR2 SNEGSKA (reference sequence). Library prep was done by RT-PCR. Sequenced on an Illumina HiSeq 2500. TCRdb's own reprocessing of the public reads used fastp at Q25 and MiXCR and kept productive beta chains. All rows with the same CDR3 protein become a single entry with the most common DNA and genes. The sample records 290,000 or so distinct CDR3 sequences, over 20% of which are singletons. About 9.4% of the sample is held by the ten biggest clonotypes. This clonotype came up a few times. The clone's antigen remains unknown. Per-base quality was not reported, and no clone a single base away is much larger than it.

The sample in question was PBMCs from blood, obtained approximately 22 months after vaccination. The chain joins TRBV20-1 to TRBJ1-1; TRBD1 matches 7 bases in the middle. This TCR derives from a man aged 50-75 years who received an inactivated influenza vaccine. Donor details come from another sample of the same person, matched by shared clones. The sequence in DNA is TGCAGTGCTAGCGACAGGGCAGTCGCTGAAGCTTTCTTT. The translation is CSASDRAVAEAFF.